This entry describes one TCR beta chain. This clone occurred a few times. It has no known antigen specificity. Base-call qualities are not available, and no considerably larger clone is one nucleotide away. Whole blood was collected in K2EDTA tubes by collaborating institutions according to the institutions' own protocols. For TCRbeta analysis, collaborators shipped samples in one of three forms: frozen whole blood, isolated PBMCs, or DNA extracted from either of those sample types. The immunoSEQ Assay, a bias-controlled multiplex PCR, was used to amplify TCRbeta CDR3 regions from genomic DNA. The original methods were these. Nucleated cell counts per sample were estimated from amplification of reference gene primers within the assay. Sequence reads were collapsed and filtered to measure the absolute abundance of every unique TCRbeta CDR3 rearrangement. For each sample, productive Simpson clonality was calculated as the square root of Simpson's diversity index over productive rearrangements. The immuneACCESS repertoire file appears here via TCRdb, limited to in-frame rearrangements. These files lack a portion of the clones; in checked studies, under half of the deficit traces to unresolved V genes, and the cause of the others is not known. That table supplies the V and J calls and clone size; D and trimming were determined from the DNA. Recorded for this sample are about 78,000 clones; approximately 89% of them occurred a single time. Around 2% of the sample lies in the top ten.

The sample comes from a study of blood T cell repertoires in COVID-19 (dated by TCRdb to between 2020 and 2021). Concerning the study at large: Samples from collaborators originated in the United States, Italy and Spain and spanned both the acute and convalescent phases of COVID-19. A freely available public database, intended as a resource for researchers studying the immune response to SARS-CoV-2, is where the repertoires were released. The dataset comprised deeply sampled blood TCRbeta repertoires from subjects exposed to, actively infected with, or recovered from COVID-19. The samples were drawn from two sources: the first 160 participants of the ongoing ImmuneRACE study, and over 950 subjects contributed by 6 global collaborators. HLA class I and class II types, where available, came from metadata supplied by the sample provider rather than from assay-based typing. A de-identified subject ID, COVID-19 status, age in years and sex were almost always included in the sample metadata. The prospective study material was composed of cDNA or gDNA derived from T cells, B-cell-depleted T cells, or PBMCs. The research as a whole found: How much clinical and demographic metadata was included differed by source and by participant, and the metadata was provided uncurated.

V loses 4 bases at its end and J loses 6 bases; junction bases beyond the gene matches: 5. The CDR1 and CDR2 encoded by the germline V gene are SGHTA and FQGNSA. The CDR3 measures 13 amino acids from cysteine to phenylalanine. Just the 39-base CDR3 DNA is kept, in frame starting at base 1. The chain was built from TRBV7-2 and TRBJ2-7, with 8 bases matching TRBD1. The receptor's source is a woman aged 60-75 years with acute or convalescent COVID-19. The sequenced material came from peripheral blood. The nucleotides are TGTGCCAGCAGCTCGGACAGGGTGGGCGAGCAGTACTTC. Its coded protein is CASSSDRVGEQYF.